These T cell receptor beta chains were read from a single sample in a study of blood T cell repertoires in COVID-19. Sequencing used immunoSEQ multiplex PCR; TCRdb keeps in-frame clones, though not all of them. The sample contains a few hundred thousand clones, over 75% of which appear only once. Material: PBMCs or T cells enriched from blood (not recorded which). These receptors were taken from a woman in her 30s who had recovered from COVID-19. The CDR3 runs from the conserved cysteine through the conserved F or W. D genes are given only for firm matches. Not every row has a clone size; where given, it reads once, few, many or a size class.

abundance	v_gene	j_gene	d_gene	CDR3aa	CDR3nt
-	TRBV30	TRBJ1-2	-	CAWSTGTSRGYTF	TGTGCCTGGAGTACCGGGACTTCGAGGGGCTACACCTTC
-	TRBV30	TRBJ2-7	-	CAWSADKVHEQYF	TGTGCCTGGAGTGCAGACAAGGTCCACGAGCAGTACTTC
-	TRBV20-1	TRBJ2-1	-	CSAETGYEQFF	TGCAGTGCCGAAACAGGGTATGAGCAGTTCTTC
-	TRBV30	TRBJ1-4	TRBD1	CAWGTGNEKLFF	TGTGCCTGGGGGACAGGGAATGAAAAACTGTTTTTT
-	TRBV19	TRBJ1-5	-	CASSIDPTYGDNSNQPQHF	TGTGCCAGTAGTATAGATCCTACTTACGGGGACAATAGCAATCAGCCCCAGCATTTT
-	TRBV27	TRBJ2-5	TRBD2	CASRLLAGGQETQYF	TGTGCCAGCAGGTTACTAGCGGGGGGCCAAGAGACCCAGTACTTC
many	TRBV6-4	TRBJ2-2	TRBD1	CASGTGDTGELFF	TGTGCCAGCGGGACAGGGGACACCGGGGAGCTGTTTTTT
-	TRBV7-2	TRBJ1-3	-	CASSASSFSGNTIYF	TGTGCCAGCAGCGCGTCCTCATTCTCTGGAAACACCATATATTTT
-	TRBV27	TRBJ2-1	-	CASSLSSGFHHEQFF	TGTGCCAGCAGTTTATCCAGCGGGTTTCACCATGAGCAGTTCTTC
-	TRBV9	TRBJ2-7	TRBD2	CASSVSPSGSYEQYF	TGTGCCAGCAGCGTAAGTCCTAGCGGCTCCTACGAGCAGTACTTC
-	TRBV19	TRBJ1-5	TRBD1	CASSIGDSPTQPQHF	TGTGCCAGTAGTATTGGGGACAGTCCCACTCAGCCCCAGCATTTT
-	TRBV27	TRBJ2-7	TRBD2	CASSLGLAGSYEQYF	TGTGCCAGCAGTTTAGGGCTAGCGGGATCCTACGAGCAGTACTTC
-	TRBV5-1	TRBJ2-7	-	CASSSSATGVFSYEQYF	TGCGCCAGCAGTTCCAGCGCGACAGGAGTATTCTCCTACGAGCAGTACTTC
-	TRBV6-5	TRBJ1-4	-	CASRTRWQGTEKLFF	TGTGCCAGCAGAACCCGGTGGCAGGGGACTGAAAAACTGTTTTTT
-	TRBV5-4	TRBJ2-7	TRBD2	CASSIDGGGSPYEQYF	TGTGCCAGCAGCATCGACGGGGGAGGGTCCCCCTACGAGCAGTACTTC
-	TRBV5-1	TRBJ2-1	TRBD2	CASTPWSAGDYNEQFF	TGCGCCAGCACCCCCTGGTCAGCGGGGGACTACAATGAGCAGTTCTTC
-	TRBV28	TRBJ1-4	TRBD1	CASSSRTGERKLFF	TGTGCCAGCAGTTCCAGGACAGGGGAAAGGAAACTGTTTTTT
-	TRBV24-1	TRBJ2-3	TRBD2	CATSLSGGYTDTQYF	TGTGCCACCAGTCTTAGCGGGGGATACACAGATACGCAGTATTTT
once	TRBV13	TRBJ2-1	TRBD1	CASSSTGDAYNEQFF	TGTGCCAGCAGCTCGACAGGGGACGCCTACAATGAGCAGTTCTTC
-	TRBV30	TRBJ1-1	TRBD1	CAWGQGRTEAFF	TGTGCCTGGGGACAGGGGAGAACTGAAGCTTTCTTT
-	TRBV6-5	TRBJ2-5	-	CASSYIGVRSTQYF	TGTGCCAGCAGTTACATCGGGGTACGGTCGACCCAGTACTTC
-	TRBV18	TRBJ2-7	TRBD2	CASSPLNSGIYEQYF	TGTGCCAGCTCACCACTCAATAGCGGGATCTACGAGCAGTACTTC